The T cell receptor (beta chain) described here comes from a study of T cell responses to AZD1222 COVID-19 vaccine. Study-wide results and limits: Most donors were white British, females outnumbered males, and clonal diversity was possibly underestimated. Spike-specific TCR breadth and depth were elevated following two AZD1222 doses.

With respect to this clone: The antigen is undetermined.

The protocol was immunoSEQ multiplex PCR, while the TCRdb copy is restricted to in-frame clones and leaves out a portion. Of 150,000 or so clones in the sample, approximately 92% were seen once. The length of the CDR3 is 15 residues. Trimming cost V 5 bases and J 1 base; bases outside gene matches: 7. CDR1 SEHNR and CDR2 FQNEAQ come from the germline V gene (reference sequence). This receptor was taken from an adult who received the AZD1222 COVID-19 vaccine. Sequences were derived from peripheral blood, sampled 28 days after the second AZD1222 dose. The chain uses TRBV7-9 and TRBJ2-5, with 7 bases lining up with TRBD2. Written as DNA, the CDR3 is TGTGCCAGCAGCCCCTATCCGGGAGGCCAAGAGACCCAGTACTTC. Its translation is CASSPYPGGQETQYF. Full variable domain (remainder filled in from reference TRBV7-9 and TRBJ2-5): DTGVSQNPRHKITKRGQNVTFRCDPISEHNRLYWYRQTLGQGPEFLTYFQNEAQLEKSRLLSDRFSAERPKGSFSTLEIQRTEQGDSAMYLCASSPYPGGQETQYFGPGTRLLVL.